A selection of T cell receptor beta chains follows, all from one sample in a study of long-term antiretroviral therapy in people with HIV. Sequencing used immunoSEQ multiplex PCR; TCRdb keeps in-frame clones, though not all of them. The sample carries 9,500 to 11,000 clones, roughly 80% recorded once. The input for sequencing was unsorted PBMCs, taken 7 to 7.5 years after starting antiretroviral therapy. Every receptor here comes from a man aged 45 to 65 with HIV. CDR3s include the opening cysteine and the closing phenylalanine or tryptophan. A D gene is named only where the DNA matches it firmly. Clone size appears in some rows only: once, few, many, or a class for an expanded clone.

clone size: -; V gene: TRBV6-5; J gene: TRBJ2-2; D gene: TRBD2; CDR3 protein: CASSYTSDNTGELFF; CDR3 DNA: TGTGCCAGCAGTTACACTAGCGATAACACCGGGGAGCTGTTTTTT
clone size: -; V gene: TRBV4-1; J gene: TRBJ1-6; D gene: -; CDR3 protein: CASSQDPQGMSPLHF; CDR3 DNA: TGCGCCAGCAGCCAAGATCCCCAGGGAATGTCACCCCTCCACTTT
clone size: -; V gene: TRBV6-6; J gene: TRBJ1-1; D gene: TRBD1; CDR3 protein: CASSYRDRDPNTEAFF; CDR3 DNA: TGTGCCAGCAGTTACCGGGACAGGGACCCGAACACTGAAGCTTTCTTT
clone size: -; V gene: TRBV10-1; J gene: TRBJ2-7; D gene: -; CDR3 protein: CASSAPVKGEQYF; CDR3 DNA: TGCGCCAGCAGTGCCCCTGTGAAGGGCGAGCAGTACTTC
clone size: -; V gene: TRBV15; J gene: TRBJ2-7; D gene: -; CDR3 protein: CATSRDRGDEQYF; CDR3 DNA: TGTGCCACCAGCAGAGATCGGGGAGACGAGCAGTACTTC
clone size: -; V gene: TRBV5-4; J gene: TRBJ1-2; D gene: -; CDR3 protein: CASSFPGEGYGYTF; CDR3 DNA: TGTGCCAGCAGCTTCCCAGGGGAGGGCTATGGCTACACCTTC
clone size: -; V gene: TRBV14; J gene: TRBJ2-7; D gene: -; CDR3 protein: CASSRGWDQTYEQYF; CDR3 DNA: TGTGCCAGCAGCCGAGGATGGGACCAAACCTACGAGCAGTACTTC
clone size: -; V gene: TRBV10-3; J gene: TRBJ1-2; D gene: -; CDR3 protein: CAVQGNYGYTF; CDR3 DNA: TGTGCGGTGCAGGGCAACTATGGCTACACCTTC
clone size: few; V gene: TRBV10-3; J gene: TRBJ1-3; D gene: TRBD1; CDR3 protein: CAISNPGQGPHGNTIYF; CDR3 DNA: TGTGCCATCAGTAACCCGGGACAGGGGCCTCATGGAAACACCATATATTTT
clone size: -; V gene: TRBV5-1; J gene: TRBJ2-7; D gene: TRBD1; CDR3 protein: CASSYNVGQGQNEQYF; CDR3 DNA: TGCGCCAGCAGTTACAATGTAGGACAGGGACAGAACGAGCAGTACTTC
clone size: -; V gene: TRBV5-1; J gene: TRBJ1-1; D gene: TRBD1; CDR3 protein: CASSERQGTEAFF; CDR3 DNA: TGCGCCAGCAGCGAGAGACAGGGCACTGAAGCTTTCTTT
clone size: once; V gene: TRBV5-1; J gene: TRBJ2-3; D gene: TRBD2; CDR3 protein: CASSLLWRGVGTDTQYF; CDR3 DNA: TGCGCCAGCAGCTTGTTATGGCGGGGGGTAGGCACAGATACGCAGTATTTT
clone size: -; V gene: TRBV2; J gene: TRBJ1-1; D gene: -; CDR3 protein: CARLRDVGNTEAFF; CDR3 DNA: TGTGCCAGGCTCCGGGACGTGGGTAACACTGAAGCTTTCTTT
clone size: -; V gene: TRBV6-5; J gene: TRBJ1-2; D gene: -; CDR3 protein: CASSYSGPGSYGYTF; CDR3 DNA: TGTGCCAGCAGTTACTCAGGTCCTGGCTCCTATGGCTACACCTTC
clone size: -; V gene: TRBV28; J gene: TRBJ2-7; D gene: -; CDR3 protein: CASSSGTLDTSSYEQYF; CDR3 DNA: TGTGCCAGCAGTTCGGGGACGTTGGACACCAGCTCCTACGAGCAGTACTTC
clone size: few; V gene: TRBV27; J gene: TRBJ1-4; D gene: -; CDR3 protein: CASKRRFNEKLFF; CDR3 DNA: TGTGCCAGCAAAAGGCGGTTTAATGAAAAACTGTTTTTT
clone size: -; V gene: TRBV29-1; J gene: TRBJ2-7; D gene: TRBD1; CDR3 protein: CSVETGTATYEQYF; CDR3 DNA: TGCAGCGTTGAGACCGGGACAGCTACCTACGAGCAGTACTTC
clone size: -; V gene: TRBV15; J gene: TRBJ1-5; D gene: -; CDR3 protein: CATSQGNQPQHF; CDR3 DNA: TGTGCCACCAGCCAGGGGAATCAGCCCCAGCATTTT
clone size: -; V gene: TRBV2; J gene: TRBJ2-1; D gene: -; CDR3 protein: CASSEGAGYEQFF; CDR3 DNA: TGTGCCAGCAGTGAAGGCGCGGGTTATGAGCAGTTCTTC
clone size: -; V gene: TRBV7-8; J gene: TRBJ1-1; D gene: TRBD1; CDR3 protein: CASSSPPGTANTEAFF; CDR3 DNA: TGTGCCAGCAGCTCCCCCCCGGGGACAGCTAACACTGAAGCTTTCTTT
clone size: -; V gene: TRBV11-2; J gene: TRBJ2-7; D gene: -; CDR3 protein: CASSLTGGPAYEQYF; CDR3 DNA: TGTGCCAGCAGCTTAACCGGGGGGCCAGCCTACGAGCAGTACTTC